This is a list of T cell receptor beta chains from one sample in a study of blood T cell repertoires in COVID-19. Method: immunoSEQ multiplex PCR; TCRdb's copy keeps in-frame clones and lacks some. The sample includes 150,000 to 200,000 clones, 82% of them seen just once. The sample consisted of peripheral blood. These receptors were obtained from a woman older than 75 with active or convalescent COVID-19. The CDR3 runs from the conserved cysteine through the conserved F or W. D genes are given only for firm matches. Not every row has a clone size; where given, it reads once, few, many or a size class.

d_gene	j_gene	abundance	v_gene	CDR3aa	CDR3nt
.	TRBJ2-2	.	TRBV3-1/TRBV3-2	CASSFTEFPLKTEELFF	TGTGCCAGCAGCTTCACAGAGTTCCCCCTTAAGACCGAGGAGCTGTTTTTT
.	TRBJ1-5	.	TRBV18	CASSPPGQSNQPQHF	TGTGCCAGCTCCCCTCCAGGACAGAGCAATCAGCCCCAGCATTTT
TRBD1	TRBJ1-1	.	TRBV25-1	CASSLGGLTEAFF	TGTGCCAGCAGCTTAGGGGGCTTGACTGAAGCTTTCTTT
.	TRBJ2-1	.	TRBV19	CASTPSGARYNEQFF	TGTGCCAGTACCCCCTCGGGAGCGAGGTACAATGAGCAGTTCTTC
.	TRBJ1-5	.	TRBV27	CASSFGAGNQPQHF	TGTGCCAGCTCGTTTGGGGCAGGAAATCAGCCCCAGCATTTT
.	TRBJ1-4	.	TRBV9	CASSASGATNEKLFF	TGTGCCAGCAGCGCCTCAGGGGCAACTAATGAAAAACTGTTTTTT
.	TRBJ1-4	.	TRBV18	CASSRADATNEKLFF	TGTGCCAGCTCCCGAGCCGATGCAACTAATGAAAAACTGTTTTTT
.	TRBJ1-1	few	TRBV10-1	CASPAVAEAFF	TGCGCCAGCCCCGCGGTGGCTGAAGCTTTCTTT
.	TRBJ2-5	.	TRBV28	CASSLTGTFNQYF	TGTGCCAGCAGTTTAACAGGGACATTTAATCAGTACTTC
TRBD1	TRBJ1-2	.	TRBV11-2	CASSFYRGGYTF	TGTGCCAGCAGCTTTTACAGGGGGGGCTACACCTTC
.	TRBJ1-5	.	TRBV19	CASIAGTAQFQPQHF	TGTGCCAGTATAGCGGGGACGGCCCAGTTTCAGCCCCAGCATTTT
.	TRBJ2-5	once	TRBV4-2	CASSQSPGPIFGETQYF	TGTGCCAGCAGCCAGTCGCCAGGGCCTATCTTTGGGGAGACCCAGTACTTC
TRBD1	TRBJ1-2	.	TRBV12-3/TRBV12-4	CASSLLDRGGYTF	TGTGCCAGCAGCCTACTGGACAGGGGGGGCTACACCTTC
TRBD1	TRBJ1-2	.	TRBV19	CASSFGTGGDYGYTF	TGTGCCAGTAGTTTCGGGACAGGGGGCGACTATGGCTACACCTTC
.	TRBJ2-2	.	TRBV11-2	CASSFRSGGDTGELFF	TGTGCCAGCAGCTTCCGGTCGGGGGGCGATACCGGGGAGCTGTTTTTT
TRBD2	TRBJ2-1	.	TRBV3-1/TRBV3-2	CASSQDIGAGPEQFF	TGTGCCAGCAGCCAAGATATTGGAGCGGGACCTGAGCAGTTCTTC
TRBD1	TRBJ1-5	few	TRBV19	CASTLGQGNQPQHF	TGTGCCAGTACCTTGGGACAGGGGAATCAGCCCCAGCATTTT
.	TRBJ1-2	few	TRBV14	CASSRGRGQKDYGYTF	TGTGCCAGCAGCCGCGGAAGAGGCCAAAAAGACTATGGCTACACCTTC
.	TRBJ2-5	few	TRBV27	CASSSPSRIRQETQYF	TGTGCCAGCAGTTCCCCTAGCCGGATCCGCCAAGAGACCCAGTACTTC
TRBD2	TRBJ2-1	.	TRBV5-6	CASSRGLAGLNEQFF	TGTGCCAGCAGCCGGGGACTAGCGGGACTGAATGAGCAGTTCTTC
TRBD2	TRBJ2-1	.	TRBV30	CAWKSAGGSLEQFF	TGTGCCTGGAAAAGTGCGGGAGGGTCCCTGGAGCAGTTCTTC
.	TRBJ2-7	once	TRBV19	CASSNHRISYEQYF	TGTGCCAGTAGTAATCACAGGATCTCCTACGAGCAGTACTTC
TRBD2	TRBJ2-1	.	TRBV12-5	CASGTSGPYNEQFF	TGTGCTAGTGGTACTAGCGGACCCTACAATGAGCAGTTCTTC
TRBD1	TRBJ1-1	.	TRBV5-1	CASSLLTITGGTEAFF	TGCGCCAGCAGCTTACTCACTATCACAGGGGGTACTGAAGCTTTCTTT
.	TRBJ2-5	few	TRBV28	CASSLLAGEPQYF	TGTGCCAGCAGTTTATTGGCAGGGGAACCCCAGTACTTC
.	TRBJ1-2	.	TRBV5-4	CASSLAPGDYGYTF	TGTGCCAGCAGCTTGGCACCAGGCGACTATGGCTACACCTTC
.	TRBJ1-6	.	TRBV7-3	CASSPGPPGLNSPLHF	TGTGCCAGCAGCCCCGGACCCCCAGGGCTAAATTCACCCCTCCACTTT
.	TRBJ1-2	.	TRBV4-1	CASSQDTSGVGGYTF	TGCGCCAGCAGCCAAGATACTTCAGGGGTTGGGGGCTACACCTTC
.	TRBJ1-4	.	TRBV5-1	CASSLDRDEKLFF	TGCGCCAGCAGCTTGGACAGGGACGAAAAACTGTTTTTT
.	TRBJ2-2	.	TRBV4-1	CASSRGAGANTGELFF	TGCGCCAGCAGCCGGGGGGCGGGAGCGAACACCGGGGAGCTGTTTTTT
.	TRBJ2-3	.	TRBV10-1	CASSERWLETSTDTQYF	TGCGCCAGCAGTGAAAGGTGGCTAGAAACTAGCACAGATACGCAGTATTTT
.	TRBJ1-3	.	TRBV5-6	CASSSKVSSGNTIYF	TGTGCCAGCAGCTCTAAAGTGAGCTCTGGAAACACCATATATTTT
.	TRBJ1-6	.	TRBV9	CASSLLEVDSPLHF	TGTGCCAGCAGCCTATTAGAGGTTGATTCACCCCTCCACTTT
TRBD1	TRBJ2-7	.	TRBV28	CASSPGTGYYEQYF	TGTGCCAGCAGTCCGGGGACAGGGTACTACGAGCAGTACTTC
TRBD1	TRBJ1-2	.	TRBV5-6	CASSLIRGLSDPKGYTF	TGTGCCAGCAGCTTAATTAGGGGGCTCTCTGACCCTAAGGGCTACACCTTC
.	TRBJ2-5	.	TRBV7-9	CASSFPQGQETQYF	TGTGCCAGCAGCTTCCCCCAGGGCCAAGAGACCCAGTACTTC
.	TRBJ1-6	.	TRBV15	CATSRDREGLTHF	TGTGCCACCAGCAGAGATAGGGAGGGGCTGACACACTTT
TRBD2	TRBJ2-1	once	TRBV4-1	CASRQRDTKREGLNNEQFF	TGCGCCAGCAGGCAGAGGGACACCAAGCGGGAGGGCCTTAACAATGAGCAGTTCTTC
TRBD1	TRBJ2-1	.	TRBV2	CASSEWQGANEQFF	TGTGCCAGCAGTGAATGGCAGGGGGCGAATGAGCAGTTCTTC
TRBD1	TRBJ1-2	once	TRBV6-5	CASSYWGQENYGYTF	TGTGCCAGCAGTTACTGGGGACAGGAAAACTATGGCTACACCTTC
TRBD1	TRBJ2-7	.	TRBV27	CASSCLDRGFTYEQYF	TGTGCCAGCAGTTGCCTCGACAGGGGGTTTACCTACGAGCAGTACTTC
.	TRBJ1-1	.	TRBV3-1/TRBV3-2	CASSQVRENTEAFF	TGTGCCAGCAGCCAAGTTCGGGAGAACACTGAAGCTTTCTTT
.	TRBJ1-6	.	TRBV5-3	CARSLATDPFYNSPLHF	TGTGCCAGAAGCTTGGCCACAGACCCCTTTTATAATTCACCCCTCCACTTT
.	TRBJ1-1	.	TRBV11-2	CASSLNSGRGTEAFF	TGTGCCAGCAGCTTAAACTCTGGCAGGGGCACTGAAGCTTTCTTT
.	TRBJ2-2	.	TRBV6-5	CASSSGEHRTGELFF	TGTGCCAGCAGCTCTGGGGAGCACCGGACCGGGGAGCTGTTTTTT